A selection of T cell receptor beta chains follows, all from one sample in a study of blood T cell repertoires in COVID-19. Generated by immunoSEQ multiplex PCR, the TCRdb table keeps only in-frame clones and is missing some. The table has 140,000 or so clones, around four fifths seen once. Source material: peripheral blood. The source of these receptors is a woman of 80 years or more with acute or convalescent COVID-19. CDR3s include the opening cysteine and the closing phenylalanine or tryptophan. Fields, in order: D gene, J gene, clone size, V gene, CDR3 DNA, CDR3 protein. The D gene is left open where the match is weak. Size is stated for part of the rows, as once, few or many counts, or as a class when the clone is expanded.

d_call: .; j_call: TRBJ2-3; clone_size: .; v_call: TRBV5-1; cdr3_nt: TGCGCCAGCACCCCTCGAGGCTTAGATACGCAGTATTTT; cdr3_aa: CASTPRGLDTQYF
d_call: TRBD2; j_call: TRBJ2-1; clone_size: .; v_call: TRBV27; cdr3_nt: TGTGCCAGCAGCCTGACTAGCGGGAGCTCCTACAATGAGCAGTTCTTC; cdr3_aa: CASSLTSGSSYNEQFF
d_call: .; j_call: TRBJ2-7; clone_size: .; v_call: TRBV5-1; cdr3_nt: TGCGCCAGCAGCTTGGCACAGGGTAACGAGCAGTACTTC; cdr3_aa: CASSLAQGNEQYF
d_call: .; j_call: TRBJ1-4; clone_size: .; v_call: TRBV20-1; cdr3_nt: TGCAGTGCTAGTTGGGGGGGGCATGAAAAACTGTTTTTT; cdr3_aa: CSASWGGHEKLFF
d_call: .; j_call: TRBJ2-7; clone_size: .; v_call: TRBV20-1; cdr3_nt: TGCAGTGCTATCCAAACATACGAGCAGTACTTC; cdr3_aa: CSAIQTYEQYF
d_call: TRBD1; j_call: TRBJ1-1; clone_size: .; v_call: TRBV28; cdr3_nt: TGTGCCAGCAGACAGGGGGCCGAATCATGGAACACTGAAGCTTTCTTT; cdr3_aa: CASRQGAESWNTEAFF
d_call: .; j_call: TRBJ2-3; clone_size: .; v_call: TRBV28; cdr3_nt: TGTGCCAGCAGTCTCTCCACAGATACGCAGTATTTT; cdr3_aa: CASSLSTDTQYF
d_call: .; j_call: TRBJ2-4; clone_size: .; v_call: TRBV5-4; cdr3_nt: TGTGCCAGCAGCTGGGGCTCCGACCGAGTAGCCAAAAACATTCAGTACTTC; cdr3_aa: CASSWGSDRVAKNIQYF
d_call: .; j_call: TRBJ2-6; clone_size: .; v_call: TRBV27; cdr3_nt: TGTGCCAGCAGTTTTTGGAGCTCTGGGGCCAACGTCCTGACTTTC; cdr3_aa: CASSFWSSGANVLTF
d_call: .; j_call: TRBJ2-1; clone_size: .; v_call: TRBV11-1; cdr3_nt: TGTGCCAGCAGCTTACGGTCCGTGGGAGTCAATGAGCAGTTCTTC; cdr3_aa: CASSLRSVGVNEQFF
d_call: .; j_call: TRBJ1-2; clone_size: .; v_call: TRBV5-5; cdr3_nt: TGTGCCAGCAGGGGATCGAGCGGTTATGGCTACACCTTC; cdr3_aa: CASRGSSGYGYTF
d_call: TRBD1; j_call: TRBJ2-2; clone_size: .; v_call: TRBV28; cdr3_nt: TGTGCCAGCAGTCCTCGGGACAGGGCTGGTCCCGGGGAGCTGTTTTTT; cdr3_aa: CASSPRDRAGPGELFF
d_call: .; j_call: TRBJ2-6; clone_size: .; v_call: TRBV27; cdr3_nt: TGTGCCAGCAGTCCTACAGAGGGTTTCCCGGGGGTTAGGGCCAACGTCCTGACTTTC; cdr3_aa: CASSPTEGFPGVRANVLTF
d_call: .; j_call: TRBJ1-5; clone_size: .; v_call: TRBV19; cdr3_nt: TGTGCCAGCTCCAGGTGGAGAGGGATGGCTGTCAATCAGCCCCAGCATTTT; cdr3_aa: CASSRWRGMAVNQPQHF
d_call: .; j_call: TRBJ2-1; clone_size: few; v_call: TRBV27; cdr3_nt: TGTGCCAGCAGTACCTCGGGAAGGATTGATGAGCAGTTCTTC; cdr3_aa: CASSTSGRIDEQFF
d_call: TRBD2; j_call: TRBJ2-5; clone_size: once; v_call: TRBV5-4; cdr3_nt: TGTGCCAGCAGCTTGGGACTAGCGGGAGGTTGGCAAGAGACCCAGTACTTC; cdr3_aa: CASSLGLAGGWQETQYF
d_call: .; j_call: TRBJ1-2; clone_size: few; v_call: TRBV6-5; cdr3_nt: TGTGCCAGCAGCCCCGGGGGGTTGCGCTACACCTTC; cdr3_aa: CASSPGGLRYTF
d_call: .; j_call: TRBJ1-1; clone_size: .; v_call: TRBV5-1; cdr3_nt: TGCGCCAGCAGCTCATTACAGGGATTGAACACTGAAGCTTTCTTT; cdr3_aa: CASSSLQGLNTEAFF
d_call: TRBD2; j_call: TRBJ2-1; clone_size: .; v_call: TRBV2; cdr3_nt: TGTGCCAGTTGGGGCCTAGCGGGGGGGGCTGAGCAGTTCTTC; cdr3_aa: CASWGLAGGAEQFF
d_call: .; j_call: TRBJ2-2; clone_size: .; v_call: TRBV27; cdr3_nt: TGTGCCAGCAGCCAGGGGTGGGCCGGGGAGCTGTTTTTT; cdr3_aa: CASSQGWAGELFF
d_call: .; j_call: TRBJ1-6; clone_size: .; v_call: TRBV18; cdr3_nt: TGTGCCAGCTCACCTCCCTCCGACTCGGGGGTTTCACCCCTCCACTTT; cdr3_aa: CASSPPSDSGVSPLHF
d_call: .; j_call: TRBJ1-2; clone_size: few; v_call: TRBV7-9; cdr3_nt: TGTGCCAGCAGCTTAGGATCAGGAAACTATGGCTACACCTTC; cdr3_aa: CASSLGSGNYGYTF
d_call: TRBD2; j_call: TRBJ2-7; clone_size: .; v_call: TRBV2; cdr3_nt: TGTGCCAGCAGTGTGCTTAGCGGGAGTGTAGACGAGCAGTACTTC; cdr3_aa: CASSVLSGSVDEQYF